This record looks at one T cell receptor (beta chain) sequence and its context. The entry originates in a study of control samples from healthy donors and cancer patients. Repertoires were generated with immunoSEQ multiplex PCR, while TCRdb's copy carries only in-frame clones and drops some. The top ten hold about 9% of the sample, which has about 140,000 clones, about nine tenths seen once. Trimming shortened V by 3 bases and J by 0 bases, and 10 bases separated the two germline ends. CDR1 SGDLS and CDR2 YYNGEE come from the germline V gene. This CDR3 has 14 amino acids. The gene calls are TRBV9 and TRBJ2-7; D call uncertain. The receptor was derived from a woman under 40 in good health. Specimen: blood. The CDR3 reads CASSGGVFSYEQYF. The DNA of the CDR3 is TGTGCCAGCAGCGGTGGAGTCTTCTCCTACGAGCAGTACTTC.